This TCR beta chain was found in a study of T-cell memory formation after mild COVID-19. TCRdb recomputed calls from the 5' RACE reads with MiXCR, one row per CDR3 protein. The sample shows 150,000 to 200,000 distinct CDR3 sequences, roughly 17% of them seen only once. Germline V gene data show CDR1 as SGHTA and CDR2 as FQGNSA. The ends were cut back, 5 bases at V and 8 bases at J, with 15 bases in the middle. The CDR3 is 13 residues long. The rearrangement joins TRBV7-2 to TRBJ1-2; D gene ambiguous. This TCR was sampled from an adult woman who had mild COVID-19 (a few samples of this study predate the infection). Cell type and time point are not known. The specimen sequenced was PBMCs or a T cell subset sorted from them (not recorded which). CDR3 coding DNA: TGTGCCAGCAGCCTGGGGTCGGGAGACGGCTACACCTTC. This encodes CASSLGSGDGYTF.